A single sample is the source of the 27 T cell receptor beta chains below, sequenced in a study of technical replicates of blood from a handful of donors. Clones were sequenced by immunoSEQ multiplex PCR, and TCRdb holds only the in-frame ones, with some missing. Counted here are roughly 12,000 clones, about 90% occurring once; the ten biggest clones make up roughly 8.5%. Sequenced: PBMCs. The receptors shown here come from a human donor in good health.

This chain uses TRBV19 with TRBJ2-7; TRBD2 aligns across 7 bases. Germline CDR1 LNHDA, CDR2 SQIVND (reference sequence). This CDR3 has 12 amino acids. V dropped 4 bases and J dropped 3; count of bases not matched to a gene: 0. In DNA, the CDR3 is TGTGCCAGTAGTAGCGGGAGCTACGAGCAGTACTTC. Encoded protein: CASSSGSYEQYF.

CDR3 region: CASSHEGVPSYEQYF. CDR3 nucleotide sequence: TGCGCCAGCAGCCATGAGGGGGTTCCCTCCTACGAGCAGTACTTC. V usage is TRBV4-1 and J usage is TRBJ2-7; tentatively, D is TRBD1 (6 bases). Germline V gives CDR1 MGHRA, CDR2 YSYEKL. The V gene lost 3 bases and the J gene lost 0 bases, with 12 bases spanning the gap. The length of the CDR3 is 15 residues.

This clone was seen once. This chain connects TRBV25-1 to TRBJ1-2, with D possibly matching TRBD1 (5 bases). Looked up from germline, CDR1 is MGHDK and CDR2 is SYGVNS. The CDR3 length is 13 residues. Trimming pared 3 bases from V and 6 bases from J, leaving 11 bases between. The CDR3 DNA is TGTGCCAGCAGTGACACAGGCCCAAATGGCTACACCTTC. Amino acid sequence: CASSDTGPNGYTF.

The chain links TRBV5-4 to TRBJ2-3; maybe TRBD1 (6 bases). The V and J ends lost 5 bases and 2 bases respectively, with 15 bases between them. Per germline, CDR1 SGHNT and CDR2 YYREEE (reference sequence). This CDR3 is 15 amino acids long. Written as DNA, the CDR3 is TGTGCCAGCAGTCTTGAACAGGGTGCCACAGATACGCAGTATTTT. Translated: CASSLEQGATDTQYF.

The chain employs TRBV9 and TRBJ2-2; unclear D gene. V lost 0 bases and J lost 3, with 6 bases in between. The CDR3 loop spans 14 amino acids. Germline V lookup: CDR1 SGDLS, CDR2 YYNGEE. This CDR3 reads CASSVDSHTGELFF. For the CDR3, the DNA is TGTGCCAGCAGCGTAGACTCTCACACCGGGGAGCTGTTTTTT.

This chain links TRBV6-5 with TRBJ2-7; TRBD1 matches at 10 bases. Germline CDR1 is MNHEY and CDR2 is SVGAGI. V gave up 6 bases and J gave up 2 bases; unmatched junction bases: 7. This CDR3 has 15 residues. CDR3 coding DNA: TGTGCCAGCAGCCTAGACAGGGGGCTTACCTACGAGCAGTACTTC. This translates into CASSLDRGLTYEQYF.

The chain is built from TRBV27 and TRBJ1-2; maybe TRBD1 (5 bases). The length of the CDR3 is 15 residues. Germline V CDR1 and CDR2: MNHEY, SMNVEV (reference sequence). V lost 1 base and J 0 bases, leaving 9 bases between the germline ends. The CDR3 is CASSLWGDPNYGYTF. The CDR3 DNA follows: TGTGCCAGCAGTTTATGGGGCGATCCTAACTATGGCTACACCTTC.

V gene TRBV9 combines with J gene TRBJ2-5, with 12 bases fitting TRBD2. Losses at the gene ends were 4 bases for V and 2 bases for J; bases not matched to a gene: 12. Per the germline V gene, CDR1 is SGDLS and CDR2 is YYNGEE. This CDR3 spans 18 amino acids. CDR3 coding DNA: TGTGCCAGCAGCCCCCGGACTAGCGGGACTTTCTTACAAGAGACCCAGTACTTC. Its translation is CASSPRTSGTFLQETQYF.

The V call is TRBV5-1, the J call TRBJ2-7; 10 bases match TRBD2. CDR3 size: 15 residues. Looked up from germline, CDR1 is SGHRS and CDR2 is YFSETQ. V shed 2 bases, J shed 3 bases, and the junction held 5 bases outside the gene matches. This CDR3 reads CASSLLAGSIYEQYF. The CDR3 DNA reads TGCGCCAGCAGCTTACTAGCGGGATCGATCTACGAGCAGTACTTC. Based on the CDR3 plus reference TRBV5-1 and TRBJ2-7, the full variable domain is KAGVTQTPRYLIKTRGQQVTLSCSPISGHRSVSWYQQTPGQGLQFLFEYFSETQRNKGNFPGRFSGRQFSNSRSEMNVSTLELGDSALYLCASSLLAGSIYEQYFGPGTRLTVT.

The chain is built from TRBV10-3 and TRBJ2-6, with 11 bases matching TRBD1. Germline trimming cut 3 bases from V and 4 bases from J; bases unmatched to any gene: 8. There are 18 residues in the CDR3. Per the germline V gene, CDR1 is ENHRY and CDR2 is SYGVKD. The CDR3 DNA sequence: TGTGCCATCAGTGACCTGGACAGGGGGCAGGAAGGGGCCAACGTCCTGACTTTC. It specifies CAISDLDRGQEGANVLTF.

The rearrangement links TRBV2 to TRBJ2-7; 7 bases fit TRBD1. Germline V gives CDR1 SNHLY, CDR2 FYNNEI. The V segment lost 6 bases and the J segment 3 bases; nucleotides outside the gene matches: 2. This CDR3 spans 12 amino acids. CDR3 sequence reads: CASRRDSYEQYF. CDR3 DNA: TGTGCCAGCAGAAGGGACAGCTACGAGCAGTACTTC.

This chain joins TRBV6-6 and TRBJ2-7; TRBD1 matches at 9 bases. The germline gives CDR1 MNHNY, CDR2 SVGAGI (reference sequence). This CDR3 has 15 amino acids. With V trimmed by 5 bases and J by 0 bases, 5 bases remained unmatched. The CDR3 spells CASSPGQGSSYEQYF. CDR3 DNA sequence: TGTGCCAGCAGTCCAGGACAGGGGAGCTCCTACGAGCAGTACTTC.

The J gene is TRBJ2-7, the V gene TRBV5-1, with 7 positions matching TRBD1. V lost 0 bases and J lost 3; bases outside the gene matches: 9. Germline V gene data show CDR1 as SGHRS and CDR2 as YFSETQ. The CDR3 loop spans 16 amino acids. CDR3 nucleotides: TGCGCCAGCAGCTTGGTACAGGTGACAGGGCACTACGAGCAGTACTTC. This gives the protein CASSLVQVTGHYEQYF.

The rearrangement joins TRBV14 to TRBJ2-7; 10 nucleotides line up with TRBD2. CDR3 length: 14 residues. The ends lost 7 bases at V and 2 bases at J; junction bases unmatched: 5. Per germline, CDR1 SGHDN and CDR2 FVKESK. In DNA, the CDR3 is TGTGCCAGCACCCCCAGCGGGAGGGCCTACGAGCAGTACTTC. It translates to CASTPSGRAYEQYF.

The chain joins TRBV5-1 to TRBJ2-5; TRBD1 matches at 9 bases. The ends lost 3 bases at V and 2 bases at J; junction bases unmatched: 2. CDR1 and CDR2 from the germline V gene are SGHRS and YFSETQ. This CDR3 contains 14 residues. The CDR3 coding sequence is TGCGCCAGCAGCTATGGACAGGGGCAAGAGACCCAGTACTTC. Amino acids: CASSYGQGQETQYF. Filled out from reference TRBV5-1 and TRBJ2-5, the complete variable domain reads KAGVTQTPRYLIKTRGQQVTLSCSPISGHRSVSWYQQTPGQGLQFLFEYFSETQRNKGNFPGRFSGRQFSNSRSEMNVSTLELGDSALYLCASSYGQGQETQYFGPGTRLLVL.

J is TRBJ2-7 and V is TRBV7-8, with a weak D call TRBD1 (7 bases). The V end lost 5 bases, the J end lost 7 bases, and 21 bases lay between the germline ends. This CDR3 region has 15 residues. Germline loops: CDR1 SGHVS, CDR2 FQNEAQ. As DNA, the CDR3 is TGTGCCAGCAGCGGGACTCCCGACAGGGAGGCGGAGCAGTACTTC. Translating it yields CASSGTPDREAEQYF.

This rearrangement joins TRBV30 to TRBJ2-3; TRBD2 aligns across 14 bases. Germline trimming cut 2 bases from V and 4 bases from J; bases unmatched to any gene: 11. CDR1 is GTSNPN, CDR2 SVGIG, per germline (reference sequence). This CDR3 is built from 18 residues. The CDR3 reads CAWSSRRTSGRSADTQYF. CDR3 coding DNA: TGTGCCTGGAGTTCACGTAGGACTAGCGGGAGGAGCGCAGATACGCAGTATTTT.

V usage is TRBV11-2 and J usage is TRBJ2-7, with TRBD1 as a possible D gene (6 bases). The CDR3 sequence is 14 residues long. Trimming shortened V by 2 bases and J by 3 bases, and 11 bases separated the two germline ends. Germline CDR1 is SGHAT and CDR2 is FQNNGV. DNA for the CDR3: TGTGCCAGCAGCTTATACACAGGGTACTACGAGCAGTACTTC. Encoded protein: CASSLYTGYYEQYF.

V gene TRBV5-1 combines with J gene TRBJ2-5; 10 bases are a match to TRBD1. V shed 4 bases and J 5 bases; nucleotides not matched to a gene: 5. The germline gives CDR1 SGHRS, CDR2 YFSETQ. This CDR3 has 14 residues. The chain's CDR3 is CASSRGQGMETQYF. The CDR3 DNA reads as TGCGCCAGCAGCAGGGGACAGGGGATGGAGACCCAGTACTTC. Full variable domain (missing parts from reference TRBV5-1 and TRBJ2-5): KAGVTQTPRYLIKTRGQQVTLSCSPISGHRSVSWYQQTPGQGLQFLFEYFSETQRNKGNFPGRFSGRQFSNSRSEMNVSTLELGDSALYLCASSRGQGMETQYFGPGTRLLVL.

The CDR3 DNA follows: TGTGCCTGGAGCCGGAGCGGGAGGGATGAGCAGTTCTTC. It translates to CAWSRSGRDEQFF. The chain carries TRBV30 and TRBJ2-1, with 10 bases identical to TRBD2. Germline values: CDR1 GTSNPN, CDR2 SVGIG (reference sequence). The CDR3 consists of 13 residues. The V gene end was trimmed by 3 bases and the J gene end by 8 bases; junction bases not matched to a gene: 4.

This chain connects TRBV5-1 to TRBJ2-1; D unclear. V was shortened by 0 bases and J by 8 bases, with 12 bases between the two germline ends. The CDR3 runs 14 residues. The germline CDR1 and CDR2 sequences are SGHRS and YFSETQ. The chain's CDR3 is CASSLAARRDEQFF. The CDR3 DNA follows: TGCGCCAGCAGCTTGGCGGCTCGCCGGGATGAGCAGTTCTTC. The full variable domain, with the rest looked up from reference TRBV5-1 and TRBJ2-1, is KAGVTQTPRYLIKTRGQQVTLSCSPISGHRSVSWYQQTPGQGLQFLFEYFSETQRNKGNFPGRFSGRQFSNSRSEMNVSTLELGDSALYLCASSLAARRDEQFFGPGTRLTVL.

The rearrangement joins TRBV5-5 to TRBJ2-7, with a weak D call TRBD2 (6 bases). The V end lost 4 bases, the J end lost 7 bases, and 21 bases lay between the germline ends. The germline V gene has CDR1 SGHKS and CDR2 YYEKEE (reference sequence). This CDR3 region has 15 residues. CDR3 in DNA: TGTGCCAGCAGCCAGGAGTTTTCGCGGGATCGGGAGCAGTACTTC. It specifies CASSQEFSRDREQYF.

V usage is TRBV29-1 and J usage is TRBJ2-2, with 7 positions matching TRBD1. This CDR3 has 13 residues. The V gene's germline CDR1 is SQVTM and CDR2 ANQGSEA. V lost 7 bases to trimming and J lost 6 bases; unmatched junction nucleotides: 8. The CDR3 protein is CSGTTGIAGELFF. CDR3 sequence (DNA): TGCAGCGGAACGACAGGGATCGCCGGGGAGCTGTTTTTT.

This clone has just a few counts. The CDR3 loop reads CASSIQIDTEAFF. For the CDR3, the DNA is TGTGCCAGCAGTATACAGATTGACACTGAAGCTTTCTTT. This sequence joins TRBV6-1 and TRBJ1-1; D gene uncertain. The CDR3 is made up of 13 amino acids. Germline loops: CDR1 MNHNS, CDR2 SASEGT. Trimming removed 5 bases at V and 3 bases at J, with 10 bases between.

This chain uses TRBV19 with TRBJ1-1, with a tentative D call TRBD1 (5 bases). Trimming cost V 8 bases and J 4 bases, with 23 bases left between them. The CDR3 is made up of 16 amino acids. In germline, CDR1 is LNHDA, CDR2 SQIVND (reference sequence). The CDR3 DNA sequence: TGTGCCAGTCGCCCCCTCCCGGGGGATGGGGGCACTGAAGCTTTCTTT. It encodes CASRPLPGDGGTEAFF.

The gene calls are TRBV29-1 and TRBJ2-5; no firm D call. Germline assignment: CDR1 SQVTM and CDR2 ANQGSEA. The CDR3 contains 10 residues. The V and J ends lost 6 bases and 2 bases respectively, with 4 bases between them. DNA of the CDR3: TGCAGCGTGCGTCAAGAGACCCAGTACTTC. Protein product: CSVRQETQYF.

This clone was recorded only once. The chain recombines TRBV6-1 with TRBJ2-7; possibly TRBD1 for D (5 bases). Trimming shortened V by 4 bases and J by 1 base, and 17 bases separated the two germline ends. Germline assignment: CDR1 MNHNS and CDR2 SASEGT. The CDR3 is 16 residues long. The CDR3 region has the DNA TGTGCCAGCAGTGTATGGCAGGGTACATTTTCCTACGAGCAGTACTTC. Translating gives CASSVWQGTFSYEQYF.